The TCR beta chain described here comes from a study of cytomegalovirus exposure and HLA in healthy donors. General study findings and limits: As a later analysis revealed, the rate of TCR association differed by HLA locus, with DRB1 most and HLA-C fewest. The study dropped some indistinguishable V segments, TRBV6-2 and TRBV6-3 among them.

The primer mix had 60 Vbeta and 13 Jbeta primers. TCRdb's table, derived via immunoSEQ multiplex PCR, lists solely in-frame clones and lacks some. The profile covers 170,000 or so clones, with roughly 80% appearing a single time and 4.8% taken by the ten largest. On this clone: Its matching antigen is unknown.

Germline lookup yields CDR1 MNHNS and CDR2 SASEGT. V shed 6 bases and J 7 bases; nucleotides not matched to a gene: 6. The CDR3 runs 14 residues. V usage is TRBV6-1 and J usage is TRBJ2-6; 7 bases are shared with TRBD1. Sequencing input: PBMCs. This TCR was sampled from a man aged 18-30 years in good health and CMV-seronegative. The CDR3 region is CASRRQGGANVLTF. The CDR3 nucleotides read TGTGCCAGCAGAAGACAGGGCGGAGCCAACGTCCTGACTTTC.